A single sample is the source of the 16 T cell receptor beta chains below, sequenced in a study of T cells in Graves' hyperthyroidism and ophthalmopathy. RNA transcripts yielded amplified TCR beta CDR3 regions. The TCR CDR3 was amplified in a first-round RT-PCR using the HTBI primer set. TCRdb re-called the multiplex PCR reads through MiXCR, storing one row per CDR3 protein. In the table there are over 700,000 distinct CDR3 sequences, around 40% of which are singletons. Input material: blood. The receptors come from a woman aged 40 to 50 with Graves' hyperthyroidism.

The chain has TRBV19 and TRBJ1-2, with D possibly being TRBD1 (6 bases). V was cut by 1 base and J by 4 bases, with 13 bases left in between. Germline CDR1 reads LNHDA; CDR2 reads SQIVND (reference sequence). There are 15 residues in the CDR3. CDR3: CASSIVTGLGYGYTF. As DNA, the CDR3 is TGTGCCAGTAGTATAGTCACAGGGCTGGGCTATGGCTACACCTTC.

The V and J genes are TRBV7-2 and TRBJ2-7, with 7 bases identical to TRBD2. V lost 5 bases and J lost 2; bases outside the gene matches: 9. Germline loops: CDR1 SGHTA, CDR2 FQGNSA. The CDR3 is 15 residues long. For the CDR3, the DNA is TGTGCCAGCAGCCAAAGCGGGACGGTCCCCTACGAGCAGTACTTC. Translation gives CASSQSGTVPYEQYF. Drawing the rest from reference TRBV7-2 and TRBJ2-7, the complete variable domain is GAGVSQSPSNKVTEKGKDVELRCDPISGHTALYWYRQSLGQGLEFLIYFQGNSAPDKSGLPSDRFSAERTGGSVSTLTIQRTQQEDSAVYLCASSQSGTVPYEQYFGPGTRLTVT.

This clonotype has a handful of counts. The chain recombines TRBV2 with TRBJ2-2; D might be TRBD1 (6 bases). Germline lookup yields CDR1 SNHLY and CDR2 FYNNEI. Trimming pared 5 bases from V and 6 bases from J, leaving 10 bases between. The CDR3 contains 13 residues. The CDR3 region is CASSIQGPGELFF. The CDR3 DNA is TGTGCCAGCAGTATACAGGGCCCCGGGGAGCTGTTTTTT.

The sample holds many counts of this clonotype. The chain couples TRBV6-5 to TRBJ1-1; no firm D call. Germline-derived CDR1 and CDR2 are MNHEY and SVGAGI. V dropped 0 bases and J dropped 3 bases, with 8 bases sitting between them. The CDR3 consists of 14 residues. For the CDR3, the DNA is TGTGCCAGCAGTTACTCGAAACGGTACACTGAAGCTTTCTTT. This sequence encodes CASSYSKRYTEAFF.

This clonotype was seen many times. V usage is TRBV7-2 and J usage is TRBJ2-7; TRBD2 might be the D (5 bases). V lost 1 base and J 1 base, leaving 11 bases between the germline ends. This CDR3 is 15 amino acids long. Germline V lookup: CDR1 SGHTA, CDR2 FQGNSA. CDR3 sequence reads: CASSLVGVVSYEQYF. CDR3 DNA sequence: TGTGCCAGCAGCTTAGTGGGAGTTGTATCCTACGAGCAGTACTTC.

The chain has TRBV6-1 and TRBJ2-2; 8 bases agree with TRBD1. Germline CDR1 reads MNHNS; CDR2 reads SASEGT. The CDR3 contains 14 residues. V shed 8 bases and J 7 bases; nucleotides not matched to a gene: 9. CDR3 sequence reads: CASQGAPRDGELFF. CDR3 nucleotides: TGTGCCAGCCAGGGGGCGCCCAGGGACGGGGAGCTGTTTTTT.

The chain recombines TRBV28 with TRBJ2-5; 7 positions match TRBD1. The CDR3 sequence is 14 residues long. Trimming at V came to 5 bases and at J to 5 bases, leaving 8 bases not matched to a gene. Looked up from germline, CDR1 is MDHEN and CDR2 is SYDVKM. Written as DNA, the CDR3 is TGTGCCAGCAGTACCTCGGACAGGAGGGAGACCCAGTACTTC. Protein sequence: CASSTSDRRETQYF. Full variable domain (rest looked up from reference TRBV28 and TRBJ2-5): DVKVTQSSRYLVKRTGEKVFLECVQDMDHENMFWYRQDPGLGLRLIYFSYDVKMKEKGDIPEGYSVSREKKERFSLILESASTNQTSMYLCASSTSDRRETQYFGPGTRLLVL.

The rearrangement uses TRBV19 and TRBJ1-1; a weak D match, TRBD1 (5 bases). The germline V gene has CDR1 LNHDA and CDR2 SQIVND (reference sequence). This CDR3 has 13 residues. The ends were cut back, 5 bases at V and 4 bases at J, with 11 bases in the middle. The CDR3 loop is CASSGTLSTEAFF. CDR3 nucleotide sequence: TGTGCCAGTAGTGGGACCTTGAGCACTGAAGCTTTCTTT.

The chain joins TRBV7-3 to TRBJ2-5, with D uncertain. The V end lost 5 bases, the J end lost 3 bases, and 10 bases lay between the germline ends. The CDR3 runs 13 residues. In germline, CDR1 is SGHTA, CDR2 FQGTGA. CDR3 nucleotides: TGTGCCAGCAGCCCAAGGGCAGAAGAGACCCAGTACTTC. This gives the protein CASSPRAEETQYF.

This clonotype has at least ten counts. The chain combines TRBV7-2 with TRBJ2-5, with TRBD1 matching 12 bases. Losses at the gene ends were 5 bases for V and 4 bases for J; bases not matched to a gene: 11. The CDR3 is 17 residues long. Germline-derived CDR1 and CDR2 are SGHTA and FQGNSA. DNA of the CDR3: TGTGCCAGCAGCCCACCCGGGACAGGGGGCGCGGGAGAGACCCAGTACTTC. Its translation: CASSPPGTGGAGETQYF.

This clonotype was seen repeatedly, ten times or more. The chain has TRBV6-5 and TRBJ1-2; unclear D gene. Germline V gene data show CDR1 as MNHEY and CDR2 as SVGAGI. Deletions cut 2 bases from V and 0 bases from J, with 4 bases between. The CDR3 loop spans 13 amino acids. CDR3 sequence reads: CASSYGANYGYTF. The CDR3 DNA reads TGTGCCAGCAGTTACGGAGCTAACTATGGCTACACCTTC.

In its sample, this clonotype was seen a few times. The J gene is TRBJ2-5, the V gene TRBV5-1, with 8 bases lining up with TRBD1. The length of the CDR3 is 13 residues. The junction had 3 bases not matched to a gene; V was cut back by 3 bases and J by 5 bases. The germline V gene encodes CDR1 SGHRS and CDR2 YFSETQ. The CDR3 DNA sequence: TGCGCCAGCAGCTCCAGGGGGCGGGAGACCCAGTACTTC. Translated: CASSSRGRETQYF.

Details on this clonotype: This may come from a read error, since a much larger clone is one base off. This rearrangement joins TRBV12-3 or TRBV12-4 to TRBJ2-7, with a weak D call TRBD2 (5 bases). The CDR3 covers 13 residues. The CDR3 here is CASGQDGGYEQCF. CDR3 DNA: TGTGCCAGCGGGCAAGATGGAGGCTACGAGCAGTGCTTC.

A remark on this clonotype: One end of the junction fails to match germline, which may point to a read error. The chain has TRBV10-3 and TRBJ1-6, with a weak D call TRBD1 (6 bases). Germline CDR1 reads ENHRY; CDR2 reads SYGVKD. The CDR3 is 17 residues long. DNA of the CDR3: TGTGCCAGCAGTTACTCGAACCCTGGACAGTATAATTCACCCCTCCACTTT. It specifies CASSYSNPGQYNSPLHF.

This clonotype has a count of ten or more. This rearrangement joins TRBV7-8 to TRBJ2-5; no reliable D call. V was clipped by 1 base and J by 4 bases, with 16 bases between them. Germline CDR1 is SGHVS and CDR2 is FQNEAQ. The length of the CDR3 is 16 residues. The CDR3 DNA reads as TGTGCCAGCAGCTTAGTTGCAGAAGGGATGGTAGAGACCCAGTACTTC. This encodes CASSLVAEGMVETQYF.

CDR3 sequence reads: CASSLRTGWNTEAFF. In nucleotides, the CDR3 is TGCGCCAGCAGCTTGCGAACAGGGTGGAACACTGAAGCTTTCTTT. The chain is built from TRBV5-1 and TRBJ1-1; the D gene is possibly TRBD1 (6 bases). Per the germline V gene, CDR1 is SGHRS and CDR2 is YFSETQ. The CDR3 has 15 amino acids. Trimming removed 1 base from V and 1 base from J, with 11 bases in between.